The clone carrying this T cell receptor (beta chain) occurred a few times. Its antigen is undetermined. Approximately 210 ng DNA, around 30,000 T cell genomes, went into each sorted-subset replicate PCR. Sequencing used immunoSEQ multiplex PCR; TCRdb keeps in-frame clones, though not all of them. The sample includes some 380,000 clones, roughly 96% of them seen just once. This specimen comes from a study of shared clonotypes between healthy human individuals. Turning to the study itself: Ranging from 18 to 49 in age, donors were a couple of women and a few men.

The germline V gene encodes CDR1 SEHNR and CDR2 FQNEAQ (reference sequence). J lost 5 bases, V lost 4 bases, and 11 bases had no gene match. The length of the CDR3 is 16 residues. Notes on the study in general: Clonotypes shared by all four sorted-subset donors had higher generation probabilities than non-shared clonotypes.

The receptor was isolated from a man aged 25-45 years in good health. Sequencing used memory CD8+ T cells sorted from blood. As for subset: CD45RO+ cells pooled with CCR7-negative TemRA cells. The chain joins TRBV7-9 to TRBJ1-2; the match to TRBD1 covers 9 bases. This chain's CDR3 is CASSSRPDRGVYGYTF. For the CDR3, the DNA is TGTGCCAGCAGCTCGAGACCGGACAGGGGAGTGTATGGCTACACCTTC.